This T cell receptor (beta chain) appears in the sequencing data of a study of shared clonotypes between healthy human individuals. Study-wide points: Only blood samples were collected, and tissue repertoires likely differ. Non-shared clonotypes showed lower generation probabilities than clonotypes common to all four donors. Among donors, the sharing of clonotypes was expected to be influenced by sequencing depth.

Trimming removed 5 bases at V and 0 bases at J, with 10 bases between. Germline V lookup: CDR1 MNHEY, CDR2 SMNVEV (reference sequence). The CDR3 loop spans 14 amino acids. On this clone: Its antigen is as yet unknown. Other DNA sequences within the sample encode an identical CDR3.

Terminally differentiated effector memory CD45RA+ cells were left out of the naive CD8 fraction, which was CD45RO-negative and positively selected for CCR7. The donors, healthy adults who were HIV-negative, had experienced no recent acute infections or vaccinations. The method was immunoSEQ multiplex PCR; TCRdb's version includes in-frame clones alone and lacks a portion of them. The table has roughly 2,000,000 clones, roughly 95% seen once. The sample consisted of naive CD8+ T cells from PBMCs. The rearrangement links TRBV27 to TRBJ1-1, with a tentative D call TRBD1 (5 bases). The receptor was isolated from a man aged 18 to 30 in good health. Some clones in this sample may be carry-over from other donors' samples. The CDR3 coding sequence is TGTGCCAGCAGTCCCTTGGGGGTGAACACTGAAGCTTTCTTT. This sequence encodes CASSPLGVNTEAFF.